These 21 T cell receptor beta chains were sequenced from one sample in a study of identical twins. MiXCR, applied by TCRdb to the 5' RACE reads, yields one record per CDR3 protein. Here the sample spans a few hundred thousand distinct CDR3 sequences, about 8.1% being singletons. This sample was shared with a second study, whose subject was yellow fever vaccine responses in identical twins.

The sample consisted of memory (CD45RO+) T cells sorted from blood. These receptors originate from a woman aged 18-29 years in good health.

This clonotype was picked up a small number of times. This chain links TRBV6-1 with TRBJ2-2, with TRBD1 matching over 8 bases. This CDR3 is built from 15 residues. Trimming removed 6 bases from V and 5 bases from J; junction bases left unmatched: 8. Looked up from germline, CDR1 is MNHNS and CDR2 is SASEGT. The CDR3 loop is CASRRLQGATGELFF. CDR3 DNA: TGTGCCAGCAGGAGACTTCAGGGGGCGACCGGGGAGCTGTTTTTT.

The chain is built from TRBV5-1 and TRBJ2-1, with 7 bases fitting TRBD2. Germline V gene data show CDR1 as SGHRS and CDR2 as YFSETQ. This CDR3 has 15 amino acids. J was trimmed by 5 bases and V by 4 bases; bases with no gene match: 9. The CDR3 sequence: CASSPGGGKDNEQFF. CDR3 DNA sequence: TGCGCCAGCAGCCCCGGCGGGGGTAAGGACAATGAGCAGTTCTTC.

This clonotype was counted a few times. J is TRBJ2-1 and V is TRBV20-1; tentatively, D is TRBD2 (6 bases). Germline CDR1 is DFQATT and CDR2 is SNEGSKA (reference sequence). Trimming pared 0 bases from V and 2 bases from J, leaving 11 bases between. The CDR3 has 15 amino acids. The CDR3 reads CSARDLLATYNEQFF. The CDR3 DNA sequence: TGCAGTGCTAGAGATCTCCTAGCGACCTACAATGAGCAGTTCTTC.

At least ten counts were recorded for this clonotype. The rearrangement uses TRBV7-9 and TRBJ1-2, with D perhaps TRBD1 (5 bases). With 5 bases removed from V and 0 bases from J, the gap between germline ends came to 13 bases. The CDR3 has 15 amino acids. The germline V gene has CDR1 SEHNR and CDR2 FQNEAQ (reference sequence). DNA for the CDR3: TGTGCCAGCAGCACAACCGGGGGTGCTAACTATGGCTACACCTTC. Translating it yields CASSTTGGANYGYTF.

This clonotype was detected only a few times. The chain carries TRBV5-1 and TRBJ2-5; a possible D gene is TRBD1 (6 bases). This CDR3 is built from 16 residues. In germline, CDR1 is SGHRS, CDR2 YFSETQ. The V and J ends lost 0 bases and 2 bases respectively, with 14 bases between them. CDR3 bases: TGCGCCAGCAGCTTGGCCGCTAACAGGGCACAAGAGACCCAGTACTTC. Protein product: CASSLAANRAQETQYF. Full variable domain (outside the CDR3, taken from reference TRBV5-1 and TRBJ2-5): KAGVTQTPRYLIKTRGQQVTLSCSPISGHRSVSWYQQTPGQGLQFLFEYFSETQRNKGNFPGRFSGRQFSNSRSEMNVSTLELGDSALYLCASSLAANRAQETQYFGPGTRLLVL.

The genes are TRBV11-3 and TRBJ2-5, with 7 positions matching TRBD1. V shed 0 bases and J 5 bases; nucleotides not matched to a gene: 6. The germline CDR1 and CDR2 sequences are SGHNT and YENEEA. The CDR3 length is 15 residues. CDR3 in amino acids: CASSLEGGRGETQYF. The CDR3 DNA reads TGTGCCAGCAGCTTAGAAGGGGGCCGAGGGGAGACCCAGTACTTC.

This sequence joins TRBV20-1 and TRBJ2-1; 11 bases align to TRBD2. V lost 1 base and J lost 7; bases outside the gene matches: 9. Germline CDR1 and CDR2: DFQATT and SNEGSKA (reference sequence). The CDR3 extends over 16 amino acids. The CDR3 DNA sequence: TGCAGTGCTAGAGCCTTTTTAGCGGGAGGGTCGAATGAGCAGTTCTTC. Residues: CSARAFLAGGSNEQFF.

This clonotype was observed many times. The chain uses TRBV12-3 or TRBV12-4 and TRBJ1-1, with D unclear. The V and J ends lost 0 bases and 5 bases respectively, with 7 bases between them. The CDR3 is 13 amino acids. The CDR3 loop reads CASSLAEGTEAFF. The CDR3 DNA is TGTGCCAGCAGTTTAGCGGAAGGGACTGAAGCTTTCTTT.

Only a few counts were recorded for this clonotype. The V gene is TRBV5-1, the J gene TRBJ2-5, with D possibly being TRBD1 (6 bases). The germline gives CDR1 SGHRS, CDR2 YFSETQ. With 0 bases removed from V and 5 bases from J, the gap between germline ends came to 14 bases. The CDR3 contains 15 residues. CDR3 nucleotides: TGCGCCAGCAGCTTGGGCAGGGGCCCGTTGGAGACCCAGTACTTC. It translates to CASSLGRGPLETQYF.

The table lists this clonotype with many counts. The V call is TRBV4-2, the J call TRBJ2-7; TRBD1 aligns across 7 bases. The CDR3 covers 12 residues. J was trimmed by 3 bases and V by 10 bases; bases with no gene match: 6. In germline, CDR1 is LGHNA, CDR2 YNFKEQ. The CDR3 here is CATRDSNYEQYF. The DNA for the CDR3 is TGTGCCACCAGGGACAGCAACTACGAGCAGTACTTC.

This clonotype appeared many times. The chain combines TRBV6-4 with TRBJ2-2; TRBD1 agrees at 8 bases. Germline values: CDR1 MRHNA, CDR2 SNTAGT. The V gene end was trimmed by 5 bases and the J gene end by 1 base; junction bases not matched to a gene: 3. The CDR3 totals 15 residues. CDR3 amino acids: CASSHGQGNTGELFF. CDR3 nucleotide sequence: TGTGCCAGCAGTCACGGACAGGGGAACACCGGGGAGCTGTTTTTT.

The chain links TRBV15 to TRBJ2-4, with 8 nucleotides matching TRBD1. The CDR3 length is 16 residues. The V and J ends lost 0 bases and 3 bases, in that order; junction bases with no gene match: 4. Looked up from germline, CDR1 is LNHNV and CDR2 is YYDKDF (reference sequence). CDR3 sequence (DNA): TGTGCCACCAGCAGAGATCTGGGACAGGACAAAAACATTCAGTACTTC. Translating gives CATSRDLGQDKNIQYF.

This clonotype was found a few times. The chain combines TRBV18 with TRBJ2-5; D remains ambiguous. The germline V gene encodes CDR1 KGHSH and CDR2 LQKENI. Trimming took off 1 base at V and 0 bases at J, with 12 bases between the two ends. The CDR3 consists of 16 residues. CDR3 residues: CASSPQNRVNQETQYF. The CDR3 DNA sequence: TGTGCCAGCTCACCACAAAACCGGGTTAACCAAGAGACCCAGTACTTC.

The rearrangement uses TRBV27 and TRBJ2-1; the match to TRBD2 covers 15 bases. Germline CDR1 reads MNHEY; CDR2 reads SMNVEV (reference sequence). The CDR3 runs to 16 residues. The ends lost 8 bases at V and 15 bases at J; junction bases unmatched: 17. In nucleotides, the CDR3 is TGTGCCAGCTTGAGACAAGTGGGACTAGCGGGAGGTAGGCCGTTCTTC. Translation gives CASLRQVGLAGGRPFF.

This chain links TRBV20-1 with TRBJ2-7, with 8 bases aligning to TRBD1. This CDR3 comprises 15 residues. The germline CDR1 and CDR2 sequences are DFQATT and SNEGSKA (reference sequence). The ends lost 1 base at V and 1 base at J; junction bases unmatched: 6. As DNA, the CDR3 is TGCAGTGCTAGAGGAGGGGGGACAGGTTCCTACGAGCAGTACTTC. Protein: CSARGGGTGSYEQYF.

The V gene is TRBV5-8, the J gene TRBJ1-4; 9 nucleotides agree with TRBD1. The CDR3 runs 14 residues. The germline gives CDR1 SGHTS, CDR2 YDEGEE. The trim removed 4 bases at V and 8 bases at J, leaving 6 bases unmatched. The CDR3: CASSRTGAWEKLFF. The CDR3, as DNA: TGTGCCAGCAGCCGGACAGGGGCTTGGGAAAAACTGTTTTTT.

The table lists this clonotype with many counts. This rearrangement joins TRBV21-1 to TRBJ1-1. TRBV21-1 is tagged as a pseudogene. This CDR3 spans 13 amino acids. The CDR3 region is CASSKAKNTEAFF. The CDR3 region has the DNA TGTGCCAGCAGCAAAGCAAAGAACACTGAAGCTTTCTTT.

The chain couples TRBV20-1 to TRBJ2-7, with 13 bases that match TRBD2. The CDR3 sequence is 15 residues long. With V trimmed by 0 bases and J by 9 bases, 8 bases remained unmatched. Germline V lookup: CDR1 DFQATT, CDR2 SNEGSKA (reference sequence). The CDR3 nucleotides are TGCAGTGCTAGAGACGGGACTAGCGGGATCCGTGTGCAGTACTTC. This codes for CSARDGTSGIRVQYF.

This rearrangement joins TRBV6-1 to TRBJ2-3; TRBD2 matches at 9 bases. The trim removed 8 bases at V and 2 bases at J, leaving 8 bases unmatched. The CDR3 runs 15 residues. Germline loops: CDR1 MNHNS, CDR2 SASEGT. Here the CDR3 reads CASPASGTNTDTQYF. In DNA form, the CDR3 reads TGTGCCAGCCCCGCTAGCGGGACAAACACAGATACGCAGTATTTT.

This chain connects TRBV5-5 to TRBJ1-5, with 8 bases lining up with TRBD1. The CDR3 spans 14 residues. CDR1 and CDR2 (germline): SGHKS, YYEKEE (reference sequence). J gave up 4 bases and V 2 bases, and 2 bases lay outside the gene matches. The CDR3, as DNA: TGTGCCAGCAGCTTTCGACAGGGGAATCAGCCCCAGCATTTT. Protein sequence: CASSFRQGNQPQHF.

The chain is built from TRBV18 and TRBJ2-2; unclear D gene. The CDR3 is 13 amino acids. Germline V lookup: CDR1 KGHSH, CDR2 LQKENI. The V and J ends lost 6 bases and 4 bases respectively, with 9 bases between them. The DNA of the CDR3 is TGTGCCAGCTCGGGTCCGGGCACCGGGGAGCTGTTTTTT. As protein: CASSGPGTGELFF.